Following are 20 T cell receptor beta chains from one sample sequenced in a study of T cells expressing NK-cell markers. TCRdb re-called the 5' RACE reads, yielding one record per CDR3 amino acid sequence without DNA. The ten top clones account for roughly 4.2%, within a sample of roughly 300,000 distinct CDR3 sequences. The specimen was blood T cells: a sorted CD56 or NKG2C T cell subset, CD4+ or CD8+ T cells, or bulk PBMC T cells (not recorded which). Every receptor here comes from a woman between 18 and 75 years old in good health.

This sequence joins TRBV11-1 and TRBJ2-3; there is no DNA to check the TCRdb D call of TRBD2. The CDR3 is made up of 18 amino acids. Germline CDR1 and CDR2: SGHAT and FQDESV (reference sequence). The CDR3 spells CASSLGASGSTFKDTQYF.

The CDR3 loop reads CASSLGDRGQFF. The gene calls are TRBV12-3 or TRBV12-4 and TRBJ2-1; TCRdb calls TRBD1, which cannot be checked without DNA. The CDR3 is 12 residues long.

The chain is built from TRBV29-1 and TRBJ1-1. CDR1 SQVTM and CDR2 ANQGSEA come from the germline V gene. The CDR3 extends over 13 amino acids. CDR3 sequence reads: CSVENSLNTEAFF.

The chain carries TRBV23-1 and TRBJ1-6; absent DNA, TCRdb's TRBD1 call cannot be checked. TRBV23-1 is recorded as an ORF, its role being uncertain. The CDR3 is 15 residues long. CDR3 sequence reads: CANQDRPLELGPLHF.

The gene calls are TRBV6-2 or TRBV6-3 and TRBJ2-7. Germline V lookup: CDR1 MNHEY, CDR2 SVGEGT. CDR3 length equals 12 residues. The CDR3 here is CASRPNSVEQYF.

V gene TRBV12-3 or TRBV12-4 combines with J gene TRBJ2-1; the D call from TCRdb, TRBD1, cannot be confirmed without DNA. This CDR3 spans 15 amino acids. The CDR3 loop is CASSPDKNTYNEQFF.

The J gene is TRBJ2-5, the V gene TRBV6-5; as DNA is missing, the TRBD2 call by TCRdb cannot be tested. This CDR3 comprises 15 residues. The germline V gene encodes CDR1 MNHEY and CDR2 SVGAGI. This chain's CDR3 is CASSYGTSGQETQYF.

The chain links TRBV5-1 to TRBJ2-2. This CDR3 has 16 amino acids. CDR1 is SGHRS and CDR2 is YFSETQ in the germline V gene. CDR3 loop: CASSPASSLNTGELFF.

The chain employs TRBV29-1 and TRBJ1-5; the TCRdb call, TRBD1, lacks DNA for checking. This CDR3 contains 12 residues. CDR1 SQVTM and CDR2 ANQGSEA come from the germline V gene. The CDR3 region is CSVGQADQPQHF.

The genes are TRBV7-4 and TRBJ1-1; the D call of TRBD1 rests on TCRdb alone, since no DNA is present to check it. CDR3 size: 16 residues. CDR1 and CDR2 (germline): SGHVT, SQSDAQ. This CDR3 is CASSFGTGGLNTEAFF.

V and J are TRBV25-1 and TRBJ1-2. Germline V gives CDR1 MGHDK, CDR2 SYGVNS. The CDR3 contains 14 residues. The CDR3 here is CASSELGISYGYTF.

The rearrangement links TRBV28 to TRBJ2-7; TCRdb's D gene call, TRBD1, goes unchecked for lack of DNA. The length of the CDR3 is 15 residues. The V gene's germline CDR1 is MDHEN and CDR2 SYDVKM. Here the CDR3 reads CASSSPGTGGYEQYF.

The CDR3 sequence is CSVAQGRDEQFF. This chain uses TRBV29-1 with TRBJ2-1; the TRBD1 assignment by TCRdb is unverifiable without DNA. Germline CDR1 and CDR2: SQVTM and ANQGSEA. The CDR3 has 12 amino acids.

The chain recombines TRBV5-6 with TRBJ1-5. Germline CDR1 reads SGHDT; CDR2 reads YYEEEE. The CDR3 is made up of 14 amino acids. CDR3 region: CASSRGPLNQPQHF.

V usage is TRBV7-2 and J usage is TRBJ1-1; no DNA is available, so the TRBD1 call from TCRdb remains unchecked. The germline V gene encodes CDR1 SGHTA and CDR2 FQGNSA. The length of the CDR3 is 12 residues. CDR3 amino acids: CASSFGATEAFF.

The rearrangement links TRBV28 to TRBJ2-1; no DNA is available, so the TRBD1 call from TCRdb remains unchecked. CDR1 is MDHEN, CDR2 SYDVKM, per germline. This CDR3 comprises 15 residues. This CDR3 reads CASSPGGTGDFEQFF.

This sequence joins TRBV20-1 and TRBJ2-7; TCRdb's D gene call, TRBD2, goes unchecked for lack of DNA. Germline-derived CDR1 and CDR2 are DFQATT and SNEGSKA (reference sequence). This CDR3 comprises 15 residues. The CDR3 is CSARRLAGGSGEQYF.

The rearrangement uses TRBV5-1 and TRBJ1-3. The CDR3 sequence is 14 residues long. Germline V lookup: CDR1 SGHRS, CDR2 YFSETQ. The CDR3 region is CASSFLGPGNTIYF.

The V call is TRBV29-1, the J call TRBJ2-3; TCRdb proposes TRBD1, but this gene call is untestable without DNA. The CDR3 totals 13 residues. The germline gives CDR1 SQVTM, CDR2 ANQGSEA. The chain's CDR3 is CSVRQGAVDTQYF.

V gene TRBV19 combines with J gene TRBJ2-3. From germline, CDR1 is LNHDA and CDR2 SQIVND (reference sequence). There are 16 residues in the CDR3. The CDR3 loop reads CASSIVGLVSTDAQYF.